The subject of this entry is one T cell receptor beta chain. The data derive from a study of control samples from healthy donors and cancer patients. Using immunoSEQ multiplex PCR, the repertoire was profiled, and TCRdb retains in-frame clones only, with some absent. The repertoire holds tens of thousands of clones, with around 85% as singletons. Input material: blood. This TCR derives from a man aged 40-49 years in good health.

Here the CDR3 reads CSASGRTGNMNTEAFF. The CDR3 nucleotides are TGCAGTGCTAGTGGCAGGACAGGGAACATGAACACTGAAGCTTTCTTT. The chain recombines TRBV20-1 with TRBJ1-1; 8 bases fit TRBD1. J gave up 0 bases and V 3 bases, and 9 bases lay outside the gene matches. Germline loops: CDR1 DFQATT, CDR2 SNEGSKA (reference sequence). This CDR3 comprises 16 residues.